These 21 T cell receptor beta chains came from one sample sequenced in a study of graft-versus-host responses after intestinal transplantation. Only in-frame clones appear in the TCRdb table, and some are missing; sequencing was by immunoSEQ multiplex PCR. Among 84,000 or so clones listed, around 80% were seen once. The antigens these receptors bind are not known. Sequences were derived from unstimulated CD4+ T cells sorted from spleen or lymph node cells, sampled before intestinal transplant. Every receptor here comes from a human donor who received an intestinal transplant.

The chain links TRBV5-8 to TRBJ1-5; 7 bases line up with TRBD1. The CDR3 runs 15 residues. V gave up 0 bases and J gave up 2 bases; unmatched junction bases: 2. CDR1 is SGHTS, CDR2 YDEGEE, per germline. CDR3 sequence reads: CASSLEGAGNQPQHF. The DNA of the CDR3 is TGTGCCAGCAGCTTGGAGGGGGCTGGCAATCAGCCCCAGCATTTT. Supplemented by reference TRBV5-8 and TRBJ1-5, the full variable domain reads EAGVTQSPTHLIKTRGQQATLRCSPISGHTSVYWYQQALGLGLQFLLWYDEGEERNRGNFPPRFSGRQFPNYSSELNVNALELEDSALYLCASSLEGAGNQPQHFGDGTRLSIL.

This clone was seen once. This rearrangement joins TRBV10-2 to TRBJ2-1; unclear D gene. There are 14 residues in the CDR3. Per germline, CDR1 WSHSY and CDR2 SAAADI. V shed 6 bases and J shed 0 bases, with 9 bases lying between them. This chain's CDR3 is CASRSSSSYNEQFF. In nucleotides, the CDR3 is TGCGCCAGCAGGAGTTCATCCTCCTACAATGAGCAGTTCTTC.

The chain joins TRBV29-1 to TRBJ2-5; TRBD2 matches at 7 bases. The end of the DNA aligns better with TRBJ2-7, so the J call may be wrong. Germline values: CDR1 SQVTM, CDR2 ANQGSEA. The length of the CDR3 is 15 residues. This CDR3 reads CSVEVGGGGSYEQYF. The CDR3, as DNA: TGCAGCGTTGAGGTCGGCGGCGGGGGCTCCTACGAGCAGTACTTC.

The genes are TRBV18 and TRBJ1-3, with D maybe TRBD1 (5 bases). CDR3 length: 22 amino acids. The germline V gene encodes CDR1 KGHSH and CDR2 LQKENI. V was cut by 3 bases and J by 0 bases, with 30 bases left in between. The CDR3 sequence is CASSPIRDQGGLRGSSGNTIYF. In DNA, the CDR3 is TGTGCCAGCTCACCCATACGAGACCAGGGAGGTCTTCGGGGGAGCTCTGGAAACACCATATATTTT.

J is TRBJ1-1 and V is TRBV18; 8 bases agree with TRBD1. With 4 bases clipped from V and 0 bases from J, the junction kept 4 bases outside the gene matches. In germline, CDR1 is KGHSH, CDR2 LQKENI. The CDR3 length is 15 residues. The CDR3 loop is CASSLSQGVNTEAFF. In DNA form, the CDR3 reads TGTGCCAGCTCACTCTCACAGGGGGTGAACACTGAAGCTTTCTTT.

The chain joins TRBV2 to TRBJ1-1, with unresolved D. The CDR3 has 13 amino acids. V was trimmed by 2 bases and J by 10 bases, leaving 14 bases between them. Germline V gene lookup returns CDR1 SNHLY and CDR2 FYNNEI. The CDR3: CASSERREAGAFF. CDR3 bases: TGTGCCAGCAGTGAACGAAGAGAAGCTGGAGCTTTCTTT.

The chain carries TRBV10-3 and TRBJ1-3; D possibly corresponds to TRBD1 (6 bases). V lost 10 bases, J lost 4 bases, and 17 bases lay in between. From germline, CDR1 is ENHRY and CDR2 SYGVKD. This CDR3 comprises 14 residues. The CDR3 nucleotides read TGTGCCACCACCCGGGGGGGGGCAGGAAACACCATATATTTT. Translation: CATTRGGAGNTIYF.

This chain uses TRBV4-2 with TRBJ2-7; D remains ambiguous. Germline-derived CDR1 and CDR2 are LGHNA and YNFKEQ. V lost 3 bases and J lost 3, with 15 bases in between. The CDR3 has 15 amino acids. CDR3 in amino acids: CASSHGLARHYEQYF. The CDR3 region has the DNA TGTGCCAGCAGCCACGGTCTCGCACGCCACTACGAGCAGTACTTC.

The DNA of the CDR3 is TGTGCCAGCAGTTTATTGAGAGCGGGAGTTCACAATGAGCAGTTCTTC. Translated: CASSLLRAGVHNEQFF. This chain connects TRBV27 to TRBJ2-1, with 8 bases aligning to TRBD2. This CDR3 region has 16 residues. The J segment lost 5 bases and the V segment lost 1 base, leaving 7 bases of the junction unmatched. Germline assignment: CDR1 MNHEY and CDR2 SMNVEV (reference sequence).

The sample holds one count of this clone. V and J are TRBV5-1 and TRBJ2-7; D may be TRBD1 (6 bases). V lost 4 bases and J lost 1, with 9 bases in between. This CDR3 has 13 residues. Germline V lookup: CDR1 SGHRS, CDR2 YFSETQ. CDR3 in DNA: TGCGCCAGCAGCCAAGGACAGTCCTACGAGCAGTACTTC. Translated: CASSQGQSYEQYF. The full variable domain, completed using reference TRBV5-1 and TRBJ2-7, is KAGVTQTPRYLIKTRGQQVTLSCSPISGHRSVSWYQQTPGQGLQFLFEYFSETQRNKGNFPGRFSGRQFSNSRSEMNVSTLELGDSALYLCASSQGQSYEQYFGPGTRLTVT.

In this sample, this clone turned up a few times. The CDR3 bases are TGTGCCAGCAGCTCCCCAACAGGGGGCGAGCAGTACTTC. This codes for CASSSPTGGEQYF. J is TRBJ2-7 and V is TRBV7-3, with 8 bases fitting TRBD1. V was pared by 4 bases and J by 6 bases, with 5 bases of the junction left unmatched. The CDR3 spans 13 residues. Germline CDR1 reads SGHTA; CDR2 reads FQGTGA.

The rearrangement links TRBV5-6 to TRBJ2-1, with 10 bases aligning to TRBD1. Trimming cost V 0 bases and J 6 bases; bases outside gene matches: 12. This CDR3 spans 18 amino acids. The germline gives CDR1 SGHDT, CDR2 YYEEEE. CDR3 nucleotides: TGTGCCAGCAGCTTGGCAGTCGCGTCGGGACAGGGGCGCAATGAGCAGTTCTTC. Translated: CASSLAVASGQGRNEQFF.

The rearrangement uses TRBV30 and TRBJ1-3; tentative D call: TRBD1 (5 bases). In germline, CDR1 is GTSNPN, CDR2 SVGIG (reference sequence). Trimming stripped 3 bases from V and 2 bases from J, with 11 bases between. This CDR3 is 14 amino acids long. The CDR3 nucleotides are TGTGCCTGGAGCGCAGGGTACACTGGAAACACCATATATTTT. Translating it yields CAWSAGYTGNTIYF.

This sequence joins TRBV18 and TRBJ1-2; 9 nucleotides align to TRBD1. In germline, CDR1 is KGHSH, CDR2 LQKENI. CDR3 size: 14 residues. Germline trimming cut 0 bases from V and 7 bases from J; bases unmatched to any gene: 3. The CDR3 region is CASSPPGTGSGYTF. The CDR3 DNA is TGTGCCAGCTCACCACCCGGGACAGGGTCTGGCTACACCTTC.

The chain recombines TRBV5-1 with TRBJ2-3; D is unresolved. The V end lost 0 bases, the J end lost 4 bases, and 9 bases lay between the germline ends. The CDR3 contains 14 residues. Germline CDR1 and CDR2: SGHRS and YFSETQ. CDR3 DNA: TGCGCCAGCAGCTTGGACAGCCCCTCAGATACGCAGTATTTT. Its protein is CASSLDSPSDTQYF. The whole variable domain, remainder taken from reference TRBV5-1 and TRBJ2-3, is KAGVTQTPRYLIKTRGQQVTLSCSPISGHRSVSWYQQTPGQGLQFLFEYFSETQRNKGNFPGRFSGRQFSNSRSEMNVSTLELGDSALYLCASSLDSPSDTQYFGPGTRLTVL.

In this sample, this clone turned up many times. This chain joins TRBV29-1 and TRBJ2-1, with TRBD1 matching over 9 bases. Germline CDR1 is SQVTM and CDR2 is ANQGSEA. V gave up 4 bases and J gave up 9 bases; unmatched junction bases: 1. The CDR3 runs 11 residues. Here the CDR3 reads CSVGTGAEQFF. Written as DNA, the CDR3 is TGCAGCGTTGGGACAGGGGCTGAGCAGTTCTTC.

The rearrangement links TRBV28 to TRBJ2-1, with 7 positions matching TRBD2. Germline CDR1 and CDR2: MDHEN and SYDVKM. The V gene end was trimmed by 6 bases and the J gene end by 8 bases; junction bases not matched to a gene: 4. This CDR3 is built from 12 residues. The CDR3 loop reads CASRRGGYEQFF. The CDR3 DNA is TGTGCCAGCAGGCGCGGGGGTTATGAGCAGTTCTTC.

This chain links TRBV5-8 with TRBJ1-1, with D tentatively TRBD1 (5 bases). Germline V gene lookup returns CDR1 SGHTS and CDR2 YDEGEE. The CDR3 runs 15 residues. V was shortened by 3 bases and J by 4 bases, with 16 bases between the two germline ends. DNA for the CDR3: TGTGCCAGCAGCTCGCTAAGGGGAGGCGGCACTGAAGCTTTCTTT. Protein product: CASSSLRGGGTEAFF.

At least ten counts were recorded for this clone. This chain joins TRBV5-6 and TRBJ2-1, with D uncertain. Germline lookup yields CDR1 SGHDT and CDR2 YYEEEE. Trimming stripped 4 bases from V and 10 bases from J, with 12 bases between. The CDR3 is 12 amino acids. The CDR3 DNA sequence: TGTGCCAGCAGCCTGCCGCGCGGCGAGCAGTTCTTC. Translation: CASSLPRGEQFF.

The chain uses TRBV2 and TRBJ1-1; D gene unclear. The CDR3 spans 14 residues. Germline assignment: CDR1 SNHLY and CDR2 FYNNEI. V was clipped by 5 bases and J by 1 base, with 11 bases between them. The CDR3 here is CASSYTPGNTEAFF. CDR3 DNA sequence: TGTGCCAGCAGTTACACGCCAGGGAACACTGAAGCTTTCTTT.

V and J are TRBV11-1 and TRBJ2-3; weak D call: TRBD1 (6 bases). In germline, CDR1 is SGHAT, CDR2 FQDESV (reference sequence). The CDR3 contains 13 residues. Trimming left V 1 base short and J 11 bases short, with 13 bases between. This chain's CDR3 is CASSLDRQGQQYF. CDR3 bases: TGTGCCAGCAGCTTAGATCGCCAGGGGCAGCAGTATTTT.